This T cell receptor (beta chain) is from a study of regulatory T cells in long-lasting Graves disease. This sample's time point: newly diagnosed GD, antithyroid drugs for less than 3 months. Preparation of the TCR library used RNA extracted from PBMCs. In building TCR beta libraries, iRepertoire HTBI primers were used together with Arm-PCR of CDR3 regions. TCRdb redid the calling of the multiplex PCR reads with MiXCR, one entry per CDR3 protein. Here the sample spans about 620,000 distinct CDR3 sequences, 15% to 20% being singletons. Study-wide points: Authors noted too few samples as a limitation.

This clonotype was observed many times. As yet, its antigen is unknown. The CDR3 is 13 amino acids. The V gene lost 1 base and the J gene lost 5 bases, with 12 bases spanning the gap. The germline V gene encodes CDR1 DFQATT and CDR2 SNEGSKA (reference sequence). These data also formed part of another study, on T cells in Graves' hyperthyroidism and ophthalmopathy. That source adds: Researchers ran a first-round RT-PCR on the TCR CDR3 using the HTBI primer set. A 13 V-J model separated ophthalmopathy from stable hyperthyroidism.

The receptor was derived from a woman aged 30 to 39 with Graves disease. Specimen: peripheral blood mononuclear cells (PBMCs), collected at new diagnosis, from a patient treated with antithyroid drugs. The chain couples TRBV20-1 to TRBJ2-7; perhaps D is TRBD1 or TRBD2 (5 bases each). Written as DNA, the CDR3 is TGCAGTGCTAGAGTCCCAGGGACCCACGAGCAGTACTTC. It translates to CSARVPGTHEQYF.